This T cell receptor beta chain was sequenced during a study of blood T cell repertoires in COVID-19. Across the whole study: Nucleic acid was either cDNA or gDNA, and it came from T cells, B-cell-depleted T cells, or PBMCs.

V gave up 5 bases and J gave up 1 base, with 14 bases separating them. Germline CDR1 is SGHVS and CDR2 is FQNEAQ. The CDR3 contains 15 residues. Sequencing was performed with immunoSEQ multiplex PCR; in TCRdb, only in-frame clones are kept and a portion is missing. Here the sample spans 410,000 or so clones, 75% to 90% being singletons. Sequencing used peripheral blood. The clonotype comes from a woman in her twenties or thirties with active or convalescent COVID-19. V and J are TRBV7-8 and TRBJ1-1; TRBD1 is a possible D gene (6 bases). CDR3 DNA sequence: TGTGCCAGCAGCCCTTGGACAGATCGGAACACTGAAGCTTTCTTT. Translation: CASSPWTDRNTEAFF.